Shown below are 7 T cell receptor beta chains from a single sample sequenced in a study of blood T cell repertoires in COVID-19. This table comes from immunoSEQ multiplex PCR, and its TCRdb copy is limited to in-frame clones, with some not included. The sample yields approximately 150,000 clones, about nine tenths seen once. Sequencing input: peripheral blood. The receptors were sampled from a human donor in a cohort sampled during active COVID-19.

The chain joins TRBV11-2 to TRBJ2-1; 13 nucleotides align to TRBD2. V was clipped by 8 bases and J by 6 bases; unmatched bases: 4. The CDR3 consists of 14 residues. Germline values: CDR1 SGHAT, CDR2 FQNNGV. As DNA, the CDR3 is TGTGCCAGCGGGAGGACTAGCGGGGGCAATGAGCAGTTCTTC. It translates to CASGRTSGGNEQFF. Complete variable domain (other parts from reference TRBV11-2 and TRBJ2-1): EAGVAQSPRYKIIEKRQSVAFWCNPISGHATLYWYQQILGQGPKLLIQFQNNGVVDDSQLPKDRFSAERLKGVDSTLKIQPAKLEDSAVYLCASGRTSGGNEQFFGPGTRLTVL.

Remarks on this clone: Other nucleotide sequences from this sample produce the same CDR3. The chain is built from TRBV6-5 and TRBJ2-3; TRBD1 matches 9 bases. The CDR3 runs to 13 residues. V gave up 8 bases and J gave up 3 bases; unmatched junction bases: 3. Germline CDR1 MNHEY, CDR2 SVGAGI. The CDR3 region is CASSGTGTDTQYF. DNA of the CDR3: TGTGCCAGCTCCGGGACAGGGACAGATACGCAGTATTTT.

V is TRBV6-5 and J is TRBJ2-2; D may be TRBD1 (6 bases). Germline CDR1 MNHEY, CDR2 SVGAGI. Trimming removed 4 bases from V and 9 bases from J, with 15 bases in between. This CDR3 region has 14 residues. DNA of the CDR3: TGTGCCAGCAGTTCCAGGGGAACAGTTTGGGAGCTGTTTTTT. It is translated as CASSSRGTVWELFF.

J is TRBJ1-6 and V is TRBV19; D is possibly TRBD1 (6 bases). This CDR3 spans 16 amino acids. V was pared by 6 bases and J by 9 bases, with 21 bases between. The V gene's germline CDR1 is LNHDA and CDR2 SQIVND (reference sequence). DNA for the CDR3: TGTGCCAGTAGCTCCACGACAGGTGGGATGCGTTCACCCCTCCACTTT. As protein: CASSSTTGGMRSPLHF.

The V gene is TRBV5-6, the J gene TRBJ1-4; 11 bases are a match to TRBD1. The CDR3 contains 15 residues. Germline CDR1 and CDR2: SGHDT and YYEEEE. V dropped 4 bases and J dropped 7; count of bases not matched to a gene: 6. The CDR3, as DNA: TGTGCCAGCAGCCAATTCGGGACAGGGGGTGAAAAACTGTTTTTT. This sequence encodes CASSQFGTGGEKLFF. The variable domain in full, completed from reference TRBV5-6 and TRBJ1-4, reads DAGVTQSPTHLIKTRGQQVTLRCSPKSGHDTVSWYQQALGQGPQFIFQYYEEEERQRGNFPDRFSGHQFPNYSSELNVNALLLGDSALYLCASSQFGTGGEKLFFGSGTQLSVL.

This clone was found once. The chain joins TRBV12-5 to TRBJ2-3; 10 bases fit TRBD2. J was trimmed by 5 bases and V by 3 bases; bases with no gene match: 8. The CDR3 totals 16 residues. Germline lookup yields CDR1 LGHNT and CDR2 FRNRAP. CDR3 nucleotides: TGTGCTAGTGGTTTTGGAGCGGGGGGGCCAGGAGATACGCAGTATTTT. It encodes CASGFGAGGPGDTQYF.

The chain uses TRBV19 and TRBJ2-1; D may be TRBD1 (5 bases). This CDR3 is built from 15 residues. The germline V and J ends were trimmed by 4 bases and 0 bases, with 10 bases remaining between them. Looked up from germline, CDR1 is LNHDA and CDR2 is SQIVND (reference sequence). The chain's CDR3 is CASSTRVISYNEQFF. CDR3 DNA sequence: TGTGCCAGTAGTACCAGGGTGATCTCCTACAATGAGCAGTTCTTC.